The clone carrying this T cell receptor (beta chain) was observed a few times. The data were obtained in a study of T-cell memory formation after mild COVID-19. Whole-study context: Clusters were largely donor specific.

Germline V gives CDR1 ENHRY, CDR2 SYGVKD. Trimming stripped 5 bases from V and 4 bases from J, with 11 bases between. The length of the CDR3 is 13 residues. TCRdb redid the calling of the 5' RACE reads with MiXCR, one entry per CDR3 protein. The sample lists some 130,000 distinct CDR3 sequences, approximately 5.9% seen once, with approximately 2% in the top ten. The source material was PBMCs or a T cell subset sorted from them (not recorded which). J is TRBJ2-5 and V is TRBV10-3, with D maybe TRBD1 (6 bases). The TCR sequence derives from an adult woman who had mild COVID-19 (a few samples of this study predate the infection). Cell type and time point are not known. The CDR3 spells CAISNTGRETQYF. The CDR3 DNA reads TGTGCCATCAGTAATACAGGGAGAGAGACCCAGTACTTC.